This T cell receptor (beta chain) is drawn from a study of T cell repertoires in cytomegalovirus infection. Whole-study context: Selection of CMV epitopes for the study included recently identified HLA-C-restricted and well-studied HLA-B-restricted ones. Public TCR beta signatures were indicative of both CMV infection and a matching HLA type.

TCRdb re-derived calls from the reads in MiXCR, one entry per CDR3 protein. Among roughly 280,000 distinct CDR3 sequences listed, 20% to 25% were seen once. In germline, CDR1 is SGDLS, CDR2 YYNGEE. The CDR3 is 14 residues long. The V and J ends lost 4 bases and 5 bases, in that order; junction bases with no gene match: 5. To note about this clonotype: Its specificity is unknown.

Study outcomes and limitations: CMV-specific TCR beta clonotypes restricted by HLA-C were the ones dominating the ex vivo response.

The V call is TRBV9, the J call TRBJ2-4; 8 bases line up with TRBD2. This sequence was found in a human donor in good health (CMV status not recorded). Some clones in this sample may be carry-over from other donors' samples. The source material was cultured PBMCs, sampled from culture after CMV antigen stimulation. This CDR3 is CASSSGRAENIQYF. The CDR3, as DNA: TGTGCCAGCAGCTCCGGGAGGGCCGAAAACATTCAGTACTTC.